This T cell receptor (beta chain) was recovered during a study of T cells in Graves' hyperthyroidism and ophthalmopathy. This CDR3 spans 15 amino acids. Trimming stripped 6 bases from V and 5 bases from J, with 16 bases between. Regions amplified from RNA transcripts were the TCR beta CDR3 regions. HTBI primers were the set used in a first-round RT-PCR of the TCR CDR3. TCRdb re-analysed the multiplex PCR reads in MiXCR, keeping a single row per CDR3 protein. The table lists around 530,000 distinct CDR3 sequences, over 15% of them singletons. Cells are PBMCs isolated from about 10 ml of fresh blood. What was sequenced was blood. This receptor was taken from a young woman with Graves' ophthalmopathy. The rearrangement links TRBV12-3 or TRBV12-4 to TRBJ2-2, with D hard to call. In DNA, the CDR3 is TGTGCCAGCAGAACGGTCCCGCGAGCGACCGGGGAGCTGTTTTTT. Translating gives CASRTVPRATGELFF.